This T cell receptor (beta chain) stems from a study of blood T cells in healthy people across ages. Primed by a sample-barcoded 5' primer and a J-beta primer mix, a second PCR proceeded for 7 to 11 cycles. Per sample, CDR3-containing paired-end reads numbered at least 2.5 million. One entry per CDR3 protein results from TCRdb running MiXCR on the 5' RACE reads. The sample shows fewer than 950,000 distinct CDR3 sequences, 40% to 65% of them seen only once. Donors gave about 9.3 milliliters of peripheral blood apiece. Trimming cost V 2 bases and J 1 base; bases outside gene matches: 4. Germline V CDR1 and CDR2: MNHEY, SVGAGI. CDR3 length: 16 amino acids. This clonotype was counted once.

The TCR originated in a man of 80 years or more in good health. The sample taken for sequencing was blood. The rearrangement joins TRBV6-5 to TRBJ2-3; 9 bases are shared with TRBD2. The CDR3 protein is CASSYVLAGRTDTQYF. The CDR3 DNA sequence: TGTGCCAGCAGTTACGTGCTAGCGGGGCGCACAGATACGCAGTATTTT.